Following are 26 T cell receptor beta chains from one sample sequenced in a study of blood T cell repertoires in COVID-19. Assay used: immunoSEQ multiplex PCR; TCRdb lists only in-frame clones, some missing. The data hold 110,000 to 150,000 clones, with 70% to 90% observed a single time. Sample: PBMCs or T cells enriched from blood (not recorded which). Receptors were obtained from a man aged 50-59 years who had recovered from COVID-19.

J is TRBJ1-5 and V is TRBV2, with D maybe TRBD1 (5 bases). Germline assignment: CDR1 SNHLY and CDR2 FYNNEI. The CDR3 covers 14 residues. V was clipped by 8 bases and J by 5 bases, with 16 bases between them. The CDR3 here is CASSSGREDQPQHF. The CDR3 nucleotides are TGTGCCAGCTCCTCCGGCAGGGAAGATCAGCCCCAGCATTTT. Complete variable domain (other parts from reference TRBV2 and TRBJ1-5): EPEVTQTPSHQVTQMGQEVILRCVPISNHLYFYWYRQILGQKVEFLVSFYNNEISEKSEIFDDQFSVERPDGSNFTLKIRSTKLEDSAMYFCASSSGREDQPQHFGDGTRLSIL.

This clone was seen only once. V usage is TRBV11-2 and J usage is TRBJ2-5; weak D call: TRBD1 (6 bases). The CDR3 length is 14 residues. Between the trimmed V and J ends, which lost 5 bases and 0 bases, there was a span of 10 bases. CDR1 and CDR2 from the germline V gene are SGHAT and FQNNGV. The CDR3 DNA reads TGTGCCAGCAGCCTCCGGACAGACCAAGAGACCCAGTACTTC. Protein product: CASSLRTDQETQYF.

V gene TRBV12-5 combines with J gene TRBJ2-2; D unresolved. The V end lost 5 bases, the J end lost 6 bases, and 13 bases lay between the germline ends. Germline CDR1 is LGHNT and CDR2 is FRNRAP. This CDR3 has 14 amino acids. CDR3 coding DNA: TGTGCTAGTGGTATCCTTGAGAGCCCCGGGGAGCTGTTTTTT. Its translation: CASGILESPGELFF.

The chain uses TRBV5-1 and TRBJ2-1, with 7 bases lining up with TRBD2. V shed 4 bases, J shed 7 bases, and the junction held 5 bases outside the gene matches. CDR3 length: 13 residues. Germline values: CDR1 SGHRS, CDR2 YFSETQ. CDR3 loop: CASSVLAANEQFF. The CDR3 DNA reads TGCGCCAGCAGCGTGCTAGCGGCTAATGAGCAGTTCTTC. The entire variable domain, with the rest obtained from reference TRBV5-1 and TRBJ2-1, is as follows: KAGVTQTPRYLIKTRGQQVTLSCSPISGHRSVSWYQQTPGQGLQFLFEYFSETQRNKGNFPGRFSGRQFSNSRSEMNVSTLELGDSALYLCASSVLAANEQFFGPGTRLTVL.

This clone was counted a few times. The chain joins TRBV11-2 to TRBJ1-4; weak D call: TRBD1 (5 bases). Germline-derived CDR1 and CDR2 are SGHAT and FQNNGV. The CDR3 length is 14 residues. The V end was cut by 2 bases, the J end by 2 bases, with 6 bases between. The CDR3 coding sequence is TGTGCCAGCAGCTTAAGGGGTACTAATGAAAAACTGTTTTTT. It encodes CASSLRGTNEKLFF.

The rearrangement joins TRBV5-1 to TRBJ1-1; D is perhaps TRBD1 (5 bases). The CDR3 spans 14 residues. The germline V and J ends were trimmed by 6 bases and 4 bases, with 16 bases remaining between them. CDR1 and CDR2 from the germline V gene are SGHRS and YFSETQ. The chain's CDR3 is CASTPGTGGTEAFF. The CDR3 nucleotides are TGCGCCAGCACCCCAGGGACGGGGGGCACTGAAGCTTTCTTT.

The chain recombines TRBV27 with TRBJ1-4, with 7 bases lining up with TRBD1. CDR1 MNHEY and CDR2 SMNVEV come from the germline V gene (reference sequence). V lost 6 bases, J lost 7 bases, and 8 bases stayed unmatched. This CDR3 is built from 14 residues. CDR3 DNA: TGTGCCAGCAGGGGACAGATTTGGACTGAAAAACTGTTTTTT. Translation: CASRGQIWTEKLFF.

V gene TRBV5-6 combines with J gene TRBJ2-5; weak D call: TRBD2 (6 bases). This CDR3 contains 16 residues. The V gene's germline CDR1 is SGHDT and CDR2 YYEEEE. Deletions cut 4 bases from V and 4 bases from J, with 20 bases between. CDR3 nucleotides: TGTGCCAGCAGCCAGACCGACGGGGAGGCGTCAGAGACCCAGTACTTC. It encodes CASSQTDGEASETQYF.

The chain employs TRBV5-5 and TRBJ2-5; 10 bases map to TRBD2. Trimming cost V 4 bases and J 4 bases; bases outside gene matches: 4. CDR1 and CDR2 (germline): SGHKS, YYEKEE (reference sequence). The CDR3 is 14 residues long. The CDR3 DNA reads TGTGCCAGCAGCGTCCAGCGGGGGGGAGAGACCCAGTACTTC. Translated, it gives CASSVQRGGETQYF.

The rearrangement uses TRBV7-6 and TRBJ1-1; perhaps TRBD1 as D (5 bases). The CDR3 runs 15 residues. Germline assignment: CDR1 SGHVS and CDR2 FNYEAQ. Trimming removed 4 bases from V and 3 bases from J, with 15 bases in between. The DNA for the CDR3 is TGTGCCAGCAGCTCCCAGACGGACATTTACACTGAAGCTTTCTTT. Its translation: CASSSQTDIYTEAFF. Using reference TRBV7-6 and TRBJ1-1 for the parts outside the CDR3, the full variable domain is GAGVSQSPRYKVTKRGQDVALRCDPISGHVSLYWYRQALGQGPEFLTYFNYEAQQDKSGLPNDRFSAERPEGSISTLTIQRTEQRDSAMYRCASSSQTDIYTEAFFGQGTRLTVV.

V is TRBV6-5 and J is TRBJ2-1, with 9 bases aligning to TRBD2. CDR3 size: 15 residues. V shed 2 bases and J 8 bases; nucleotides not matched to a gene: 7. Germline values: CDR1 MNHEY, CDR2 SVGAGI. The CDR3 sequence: CASSYIAGGGYEQFF. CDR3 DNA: TGTGCCAGCAGTTACATTGCGGGAGGGGGCTATGAGCAGTTCTTC.

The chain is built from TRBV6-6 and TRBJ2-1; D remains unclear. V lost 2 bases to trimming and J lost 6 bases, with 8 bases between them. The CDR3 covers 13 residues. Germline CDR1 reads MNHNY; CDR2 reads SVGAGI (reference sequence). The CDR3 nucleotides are TGTGCCAGCAGTTACGTAACATTCAATGAGCAGTTCTTC. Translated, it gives CASSYVTFNEQFF.

The CDR3 protein is CASSPGRGGNQPQHF. CDR3 DNA: TGTGCCAGCAGCCCGGGGAGGGGGGGAAATCAGCCCCAGCATTTT. The chain joins TRBV7-8 to TRBJ1-5; possible D gene TRBD1, 6 bases. This CDR3 is built from 15 residues. V lost 5 bases and J 4 bases, leaving 15 bases between the germline ends. Germline V lookup: CDR1 SGHVS, CDR2 FQNEAQ.

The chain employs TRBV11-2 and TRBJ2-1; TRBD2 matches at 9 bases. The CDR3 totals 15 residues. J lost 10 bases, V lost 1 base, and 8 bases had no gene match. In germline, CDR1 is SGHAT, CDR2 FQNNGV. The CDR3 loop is CASSLGAGGPWEQFF. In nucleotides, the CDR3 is TGTGCCAGCAGCTTAGGGGCGGGAGGGCCTTGGGAGCAGTTCTTC.

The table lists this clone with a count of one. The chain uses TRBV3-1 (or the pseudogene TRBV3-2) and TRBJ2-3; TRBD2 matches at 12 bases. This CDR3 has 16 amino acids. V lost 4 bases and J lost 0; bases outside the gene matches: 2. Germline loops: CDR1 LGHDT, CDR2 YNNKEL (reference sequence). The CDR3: CASSPGTSGSTDTQYF. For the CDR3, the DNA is TGTGCCAGCAGCCCGGGGACTAGCGGGAGCACAGATACGCAGTATTTT.

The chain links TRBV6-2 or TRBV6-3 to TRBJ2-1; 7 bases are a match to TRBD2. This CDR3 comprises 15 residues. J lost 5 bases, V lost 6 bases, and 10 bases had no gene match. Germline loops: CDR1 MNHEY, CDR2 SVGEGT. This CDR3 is CASSNEVAGNNEQFF. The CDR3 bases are TGTGCCAGCAGCAACGAGGTAGCGGGTAACAATGAGCAGTTCTTC.

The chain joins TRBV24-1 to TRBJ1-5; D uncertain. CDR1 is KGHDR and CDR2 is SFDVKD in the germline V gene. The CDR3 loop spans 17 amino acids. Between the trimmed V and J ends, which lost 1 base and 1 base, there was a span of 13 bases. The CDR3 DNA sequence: TGTGCCACCAGTGATTTTGGAGGCCCTAGGAGCAATCAGCCCCAGCATTTT. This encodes CATSDFGGPRSNQPQHF.

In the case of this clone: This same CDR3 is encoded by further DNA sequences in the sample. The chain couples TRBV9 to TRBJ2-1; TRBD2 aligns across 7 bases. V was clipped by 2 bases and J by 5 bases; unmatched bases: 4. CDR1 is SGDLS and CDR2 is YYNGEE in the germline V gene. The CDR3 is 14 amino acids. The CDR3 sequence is CASSVGTTNNEQFF. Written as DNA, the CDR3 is TGTGCCAGCAGCGTTGGGACTACTAACAATGAGCAGTTCTTC. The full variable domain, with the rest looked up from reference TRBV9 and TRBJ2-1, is DSGVTQTPKHLITATGQRVTLRCSPRSGDLSVYWYQQSLDQGLQFLIQYYNGEERAKGNILERFSAQQFPDLHSELNLSSLELGDSALYFCASSVGTTNNEQFFGPGTRLTVL.

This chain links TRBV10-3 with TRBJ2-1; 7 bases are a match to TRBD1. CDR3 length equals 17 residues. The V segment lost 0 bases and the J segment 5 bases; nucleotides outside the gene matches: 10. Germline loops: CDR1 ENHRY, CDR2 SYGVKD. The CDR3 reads CAISESLRTGRNNEQFF. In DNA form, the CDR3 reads TGTGCCATCAGTGAGTCGTTACGGACAGGTCGGAACAATGAGCAGTTCTTC.

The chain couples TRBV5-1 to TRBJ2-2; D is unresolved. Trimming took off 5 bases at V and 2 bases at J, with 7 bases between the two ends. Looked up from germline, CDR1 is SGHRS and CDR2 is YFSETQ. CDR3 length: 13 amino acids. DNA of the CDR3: TGCGCCAGCAGTCCCCCTAACACCGGGGAGCTGTTTTTT. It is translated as CASSPPNTGELFF.

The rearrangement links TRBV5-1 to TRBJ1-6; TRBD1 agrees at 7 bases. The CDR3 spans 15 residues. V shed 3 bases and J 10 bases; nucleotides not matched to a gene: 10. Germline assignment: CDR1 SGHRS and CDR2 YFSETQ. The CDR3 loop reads CASSSESGGWSPLHF. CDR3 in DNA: TGCGCCAGCAGCTCGGAGTCAGGGGGTTGGTCACCCCTCCACTTT. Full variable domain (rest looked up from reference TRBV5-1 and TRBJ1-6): KAGVTQTPRYLIKTRGQQVTLSCSPISGHRSVSWYQQTPGQGLQFLFEYFSETQRNKGNFPGRFSGRQFSNSRSEMNVSTLELGDSALYLCASSSESGGWSPLHFGNGTRLTVT.

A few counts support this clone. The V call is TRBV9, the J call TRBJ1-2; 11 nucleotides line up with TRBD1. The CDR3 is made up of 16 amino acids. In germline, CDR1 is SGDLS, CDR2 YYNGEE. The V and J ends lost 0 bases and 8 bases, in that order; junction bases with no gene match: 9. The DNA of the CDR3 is TGTGCCAGCAGCGTAGATTTGGGACAGGGGGATGGCGGCTACACCTTC. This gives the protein CASSVDLGQGDGGYTF.

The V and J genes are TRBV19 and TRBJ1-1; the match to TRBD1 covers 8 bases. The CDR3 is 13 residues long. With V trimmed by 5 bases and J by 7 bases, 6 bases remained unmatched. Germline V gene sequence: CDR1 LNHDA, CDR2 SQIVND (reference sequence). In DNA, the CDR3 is TGTGCCAGTAGTCCCAGGGGGCTGGGTGAAGCTTTCTTT. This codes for CASSPRGLGEAFF.

CDR3 sequence reads: CASSPRDFRGETQYF. The CDR3 DNA follows: TGTGCCAGCAGCCCCCGGGATTTCCGTGGTGAGACCCAGTACTTC. J is TRBJ2-5 and V is TRBV5-4, with a possible D match to TRBD2 (5 bases). V dropped 4 bases and J dropped 5 bases, with 18 bases sitting between them. This CDR3 has 15 residues. From germline, CDR1 is SGHNT and CDR2 YYREEE (reference sequence).

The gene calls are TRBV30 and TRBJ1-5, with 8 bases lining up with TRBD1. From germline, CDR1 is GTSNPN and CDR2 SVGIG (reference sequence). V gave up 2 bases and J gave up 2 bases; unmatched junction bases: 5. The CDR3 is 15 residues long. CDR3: CAWSFRGRRNQPQHF. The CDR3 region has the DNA TGTGCCTGGAGTTTCAGGGGGCGACGCAATCAGCCCCAGCATTTT.

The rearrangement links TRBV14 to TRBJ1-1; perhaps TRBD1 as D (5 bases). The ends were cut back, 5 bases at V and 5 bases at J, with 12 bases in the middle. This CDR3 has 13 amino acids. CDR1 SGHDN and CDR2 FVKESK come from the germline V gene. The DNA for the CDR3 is TGTGCCAGCAGCTCCCAGGGAGGGACTGAAGCTTTCTTT. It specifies CASSSQGGTEAFF.